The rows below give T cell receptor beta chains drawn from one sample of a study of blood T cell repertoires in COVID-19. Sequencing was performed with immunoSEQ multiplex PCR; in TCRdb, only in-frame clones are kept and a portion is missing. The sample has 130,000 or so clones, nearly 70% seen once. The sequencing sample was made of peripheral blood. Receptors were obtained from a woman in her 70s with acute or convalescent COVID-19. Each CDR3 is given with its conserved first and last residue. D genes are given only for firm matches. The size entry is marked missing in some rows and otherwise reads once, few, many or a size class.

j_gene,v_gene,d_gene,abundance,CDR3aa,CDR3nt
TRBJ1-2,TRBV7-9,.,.,CASTIRGNAYTF,TGTGCCAGCACCATTAGGGGGAATGCCTACACCTTC
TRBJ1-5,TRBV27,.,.,CASSFVGARNQPQHF,TGTGCCAGCAGTTTCGTAGGGGCCCGCAATCAGCCCCAGCATTTT
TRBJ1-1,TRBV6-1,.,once,CASSERGNTEAFF,TGTGCCAGCAGTGAAAGAGGGAACACTGAAGCTTTCTTT
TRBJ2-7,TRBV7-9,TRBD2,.,CASSLTSGGASYEQYF,TGTGCCAGCAGCTTAACTAGCGGGGGGGCCTCCTACGAGCAGTACTTC
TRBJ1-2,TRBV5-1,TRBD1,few,CASSPGTAGVGGYTF,TGCGCCAGCAGCCCCGGGACAGCCGGTGTTGGTGGCTACACCTTC
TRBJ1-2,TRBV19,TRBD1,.,CASISTGGDVYSGYTF,TGTGCCAGTATCTCGACAGGGGGCGACGTATACTCTGGCTACACCTTC
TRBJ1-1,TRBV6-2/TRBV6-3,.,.,CASSYERTRGTEAFF,TGTGCCAGCAGTTACGAGAGGACCCGGGGCACTGAAGCTTTCTTT
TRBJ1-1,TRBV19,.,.,CASSIEQGMNTEAFF,TGTGCCAGTAGTATCGAACAGGGAATGAACACTGAAGCTTTCTTT
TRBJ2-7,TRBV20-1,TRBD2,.,CSASGGRIDEQYF,TGCAGTGCTAGTGGCGGGAGAATCGACGAGCAGTACTTC
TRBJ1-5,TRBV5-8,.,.,CASSLGALRPQHF,TGTGCCAGCAGCTTGGGGGCTCTGAGGCCCCAGCATTTT
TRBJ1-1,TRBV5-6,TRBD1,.,CASSLVPGQGEAFF,TGTGCCAGCAGCTTGGTCCCGGGACAGGGAGAAGCTTTCTTT
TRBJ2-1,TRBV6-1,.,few,CASSEQVFFYNEQFF,TGTGCCAGCAGTGAGCAGGTGTTTTTTTACAATGAGCAGTTCTTC
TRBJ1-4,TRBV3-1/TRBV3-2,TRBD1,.,CASSPSTGTGKKLFF,TGTGCCAGCAGCCCATCCACCGGGACAGGGAAAAAACTGTTTTTT
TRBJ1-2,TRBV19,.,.,CASSIGWQAGDGYTF,TGTGCCAGTAGTATAGGATGGCAGGCGGGCGATGGCTACACCTTC
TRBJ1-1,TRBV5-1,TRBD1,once,CASSRDRDTEAFF,TGCGCCAGCAGCCGGGACAGAGACACTGAAGCTTTCTTT
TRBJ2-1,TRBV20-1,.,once,CSAPRGSEQFF,TGCAGTGCTCCTCGGGGGAGTGAGCAGTTCTTC
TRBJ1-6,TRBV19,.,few,CASTPTGSSYNSPLHF,TGTGCCAGTACCCCTACAGGGAGCTCCTATAATTCACCCCTCCACTTT
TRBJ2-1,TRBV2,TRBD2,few,CASTPIAGLAGYNEQFF,TGTGCCAGCACTCCAATCGCGGGGTTAGCGGGGTACAATGAGCAGTTCTTC
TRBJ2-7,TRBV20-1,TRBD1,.,CSASFPYRGPSYEQYF,TGCAGTGCTAGTTTCCCCTACAGGGGGCCCTCCTACGAGCAGTACTTC
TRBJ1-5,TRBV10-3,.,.,CAISDWSGQEPQHF,TGTGCCATCAGTGATTGGTCAGGGCAAGAGCCCCAGCATTTT
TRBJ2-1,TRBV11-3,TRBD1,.,CASSLETGDYNEQFF,TGTGCCAGCAGCTTAGAGACAGGGGACTACAATGAGCAGTTCTTC
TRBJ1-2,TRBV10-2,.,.,CASSQGMGAGYGYTF,TGCGCCAGCAGCCAGGGGATGGGGGCCGGCTATGGCTACACCTTC
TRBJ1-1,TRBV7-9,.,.,CASSVGHMNTEAFF,TGTGCCAGCAGCGTGGGACACATGAACACTGAAGCTTTCTTT
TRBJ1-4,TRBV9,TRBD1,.,CASSATGGTNEKLFF,TGTGCCAGCAGCGCAACAGGGGGCACTAATGAAAAACTGTTTTTT
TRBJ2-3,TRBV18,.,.,CASSLGPGGTDTQYF,TGTGCCAGCTCACTGGGGCCGGGGGGCACAGATACGCAGTATTTT
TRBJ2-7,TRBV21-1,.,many,CASSSPRQGKSYEQYF,TGTGCCAGCAGTTCCCCTCGGCAGGGGAAATCCTACGAGCAGTACTTC
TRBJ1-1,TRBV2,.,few,CASHRVDTEAFF,TGTGCCAGCCACAGGGTCGACACTGAAGCTTTCTTT
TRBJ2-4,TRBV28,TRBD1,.,CASSQTGVINIQYF,TGTGCCAGCAGTCAAACAGGGGTCATAAACATTCAGTACTTC
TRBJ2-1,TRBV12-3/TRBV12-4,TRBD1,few,CASRGTGGNEQFF,TGTGCCAGCAGGGGTACAGGGGGCAATGAGCAGTTCTTC
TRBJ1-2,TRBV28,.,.,CASSLSQDYGYTF,TGTGCCAGCAGTTTATCGCAGGACTATGGCTACACCTTC
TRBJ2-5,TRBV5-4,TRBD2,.,CASSRTIAGEETQYF,TGTGCCAGCAGCAGAACTATCGCGGGAGAAGAGACCCAGTACTTC
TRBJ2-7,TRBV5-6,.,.,CASSLVYGIEQYF,TGTGCCAGCAGCTTGGTCTACGGTATCGAGCAGTACTTC
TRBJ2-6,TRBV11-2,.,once,CASSRVGANVLTF,TGTGCCAGCAGCCGGGTTGGGGCCAACGTCCTGACTTTC
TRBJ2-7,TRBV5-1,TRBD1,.,CASSLGRGTGAGEQYF,TGCGCCAGCAGCTTGGGCCGTGGGACAGGGGCGGGCGAGCAGTACTTC
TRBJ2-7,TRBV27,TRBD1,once,CASSQDRALLYEQYF,TGTGCCAGCAGCCAGGACAGGGCGCTACTCTACGAGCAGTACTTC
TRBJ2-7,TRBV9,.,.,CASSPRGTDSYEQYF,TGTGCCAGCAGCCCGAGGGGGACCGACTCCTACGAGCAGTACTTC